This TCR beta chain derives from a study of T cell repertoires and HLA-DP antigens. Study information: Donors were two male and one female, aged 18-to-29 to 60-to-69.

The junction had 6 bases not matched to a gene; V was cut back by 0 bases and J by 4 bases. The CDR3 loop spans 16 amino acids. The germline V gene encodes CDR1 SGHRS and CDR2 YFSETQ. Method: immunoSEQ multiplex PCR; TCRdb's copy keeps in-frame clones and lacks some. The sample lists roughly 120,000 clones, 80% to 95% occurring once. On this clone: The antigen is undetermined.

Sequencing was performed on CD4+ T cells from PBMCs. The V gene is TRBV5-1, the J gene TRBJ2-2; 7 nucleotides line up with TRBD2. The sequence was obtained from a young woman in good health and CMV-seronegative. The CDR3 sequence: CASSLEASGGTGELFF. For the CDR3, the DNA is TGCGCCAGCAGCTTGGAGGCTAGCGGAGGCACCGGGGAGCTGTTTTTT.